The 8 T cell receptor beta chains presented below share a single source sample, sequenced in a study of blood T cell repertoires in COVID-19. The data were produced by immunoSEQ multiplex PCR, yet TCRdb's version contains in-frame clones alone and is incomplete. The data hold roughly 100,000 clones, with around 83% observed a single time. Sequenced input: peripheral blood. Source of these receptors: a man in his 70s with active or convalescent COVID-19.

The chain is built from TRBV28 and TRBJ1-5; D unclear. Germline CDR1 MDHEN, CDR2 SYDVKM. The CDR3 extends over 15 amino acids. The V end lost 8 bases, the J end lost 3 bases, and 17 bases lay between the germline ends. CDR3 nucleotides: TGTGCCAGCCTGCCTCCCCCGGGGAACAATCAGCCCCAGCATTTT. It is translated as CASLPPPGNNQPQHF. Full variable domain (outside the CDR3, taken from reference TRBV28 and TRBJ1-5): DVKVTQSSRYLVKRTGEKVFLECVQDMDHENMFWYRQDPGLGLRLIYFSYDVKMKEKGDIPEGYSVSREKKERFSLILESASTNQTSMYLCASLPPPGNNQPQHFGDGTRLSIL.

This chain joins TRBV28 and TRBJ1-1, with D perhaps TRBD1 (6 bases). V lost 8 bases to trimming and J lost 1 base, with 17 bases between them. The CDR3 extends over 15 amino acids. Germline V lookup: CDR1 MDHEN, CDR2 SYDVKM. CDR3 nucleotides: TGTGCCAGCTCCACCGGGGGGGGGCGGAACACTGAAGCTTTCTTT. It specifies CASSTGGGRNTEAFF.

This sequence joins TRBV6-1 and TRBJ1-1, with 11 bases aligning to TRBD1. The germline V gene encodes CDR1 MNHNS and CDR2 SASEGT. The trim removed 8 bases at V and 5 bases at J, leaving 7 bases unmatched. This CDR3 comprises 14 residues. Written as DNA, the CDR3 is TGTGCCAGCTGGTTGGGACAGGGGGTGACTGAAGCTTTCTTT. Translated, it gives CASWLGQGVTEAFF.

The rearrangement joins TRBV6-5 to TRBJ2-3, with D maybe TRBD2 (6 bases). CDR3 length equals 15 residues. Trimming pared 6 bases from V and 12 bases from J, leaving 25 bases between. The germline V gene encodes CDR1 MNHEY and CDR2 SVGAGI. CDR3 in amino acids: CASRTLGQGLPIQYF. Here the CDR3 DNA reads TGTGCCAGCAGAACCCTCGGACAAGGACTACCAATCCAGTATTTT.

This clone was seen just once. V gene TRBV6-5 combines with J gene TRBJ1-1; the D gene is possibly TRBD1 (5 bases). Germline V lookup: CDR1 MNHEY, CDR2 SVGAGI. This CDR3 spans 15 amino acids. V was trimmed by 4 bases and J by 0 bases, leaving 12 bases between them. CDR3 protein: CASSSGGSMNTEAFF. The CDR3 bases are TGTGCCAGCAGTTCCGGGGGTTCCATGAACACTGAAGCTTTCTTT.

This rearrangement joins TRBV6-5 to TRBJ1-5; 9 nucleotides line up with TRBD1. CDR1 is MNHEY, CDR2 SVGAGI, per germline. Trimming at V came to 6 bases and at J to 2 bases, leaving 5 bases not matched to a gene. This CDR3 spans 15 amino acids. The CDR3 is CASSPTGGGNQPQHF. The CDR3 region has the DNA TGTGCCAGCAGCCCGACAGGGGGAGGCAATCAGCCCCAGCATTTT.

The DNA for the CDR3 is TGCGCCAGCAGCCCGATGACAGGCACAGATACGCAGTATTTT. It specifies CASSPMTGTDTQYF. The chain joins TRBV5-1 to TRBJ2-3; D possibly corresponds to TRBD1 (5 bases). The ends were cut back, 4 bases at V and 1 base at J, with 10 bases in the middle. This CDR3 spans 14 amino acids. Germline CDR1 SGHRS, CDR2 YFSETQ.

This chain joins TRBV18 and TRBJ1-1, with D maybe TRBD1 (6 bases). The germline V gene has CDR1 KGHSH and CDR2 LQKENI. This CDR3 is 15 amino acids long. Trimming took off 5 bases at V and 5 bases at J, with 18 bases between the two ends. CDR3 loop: CASSAQSVGGTEAFF. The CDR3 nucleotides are TGTGCCAGCTCAGCCCAGTCCGTAGGGGGAACTGAAGCTTTCTTT.